These T cell receptor beta chains were read from a single sample in a study of cytomegalovirus exposure and HLA in healthy donors. Assay: immunoSEQ multiplex PCR; the TCRdb copy retains only in-frame clones and omits some. In the table there are roughly 140,000 clones, 85% to 90% of which are singletons. The specimen was PBMCs. The receptors were sampled from a woman in her late teens or twenties in good health and CMV-seropositive. CDR3s include the opening cysteine and the closing phenylalanine or tryptophan. The order of the fields is J gene, clone size, V gene, D gene, CDR3 protein, CDR3 DNA. A D gene is named only where the DNA matches it firmly. Only part of the rows carry a size: once, few, many, or a class if the clone is expanded.

j_call: TRBJ2-7
clone_size: once
v_call: TRBV6-5
d_call: TRBD2
cdr3_aa: CASGGLAGGSYEQYF
cdr3_nt: TGTGCCAGCGGCGGACTAGCGGGGGGCTCCTACGAGCAGTACTTC

j_call: TRBJ1-4
clone_size: -
v_call: TRBV11-2
d_call: -
cdr3_aa: CASSLVKGGLSEKLFF
cdr3_nt: TGTGCCAGCAGCTTAGTTAAGGGAGGACTAAGTGAAAAACTGTTTTTT

j_call: TRBJ2-5
clone_size: -
v_call: TRBV4-2
d_call: TRBD2
cdr3_aa: CASSQDLGLAVETQYF
cdr3_nt: TGTGCCAGCAGCCAAGATCTCGGACTAGCGGTGGAGACCCAGTACTTC

j_call: TRBJ2-5
clone_size: once
v_call: TRBV18
d_call: -
cdr3_aa: CASSPPPGPWEETQYF
cdr3_nt: TGTGCCAGCTCACCACCCCCCGGACCTTGGGAGGAGACCCAGTACTTC

j_call: TRBJ1-1
clone_size: -
v_call: TRBV5-4
d_call: -
cdr3_aa: CASSLIQGTGTEAFF
cdr3_nt: TGTGCCAGCAGCTTGATCCAGGGTACAGGCACTGAAGCTTTCTTT

j_call: TRBJ1-5
clone_size: -
v_call: TRBV18
d_call: TRBD1
cdr3_aa: CASSLTQGGEQPQHF
cdr3_nt: TGTGCCAGCTCACTCACCCAAGGGGGCGAACAGCCCCAGCATTTT

j_call: TRBJ1-2
clone_size: -
v_call: TRBV6-1
d_call: -
cdr3_aa: CATQQGSYGYTF
cdr3_nt: TGTGCCACCCAACAGGGCTCCTATGGCTACACCTTC

j_call: TRBJ2-1
clone_size: once
v_call: TRBV4-2
d_call: -
cdr3_aa: CASSQASRSYNEQFF
cdr3_nt: TGTGCCAGCAGCCAAGCCTCTAGGTCCTACAATGAGCAGTTCTTC

j_call: TRBJ2-7
clone_size: -
v_call: TRBV11-2
d_call: -
cdr3_aa: CASSLGRYEQYF
cdr3_nt: TGTGCCAGCAGCTTAGGGCGGTACGAGCAGTACTTC

j_call: TRBJ1-1
clone_size: once
v_call: TRBV7-9
d_call: TRBD1
cdr3_aa: CASSPRTGAATEAFF
cdr3_nt: TGTGCCAGCAGCCCCCGGACAGGAGCGGCTACTGAAGCTTTCTTT

j_call: TRBJ2-1
clone_size: -
v_call: TRBV29-1
d_call: TRBD2
cdr3_aa: CSVVGREEYNEQFF
cdr3_nt: TGCAGCGTTGTTGGTCGGGAGGAGTACAATGAGCAGTTCTTC

j_call: TRBJ2-1
clone_size: -
v_call: TRBV7-7
d_call: -
cdr3_aa: CASSLGGGLSSYNEQFF
cdr3_nt: TGTGCTAGCAGCTTAGGTGGCGGGCTGAGCTCCTACAATGAGCAGTTCTTC

j_call: TRBJ2-2
clone_size: -
v_call: TRBV2
d_call: TRBD2
cdr3_aa: CASSEVNSGPNTGELFF
cdr3_nt: TGTGCCAGCAGTGAAGTTAATAGCGGGCCGAACACCGGGGAGCTGTTTTTT

j_call: TRBJ1-6
clone_size: -
v_call: TRBV27
d_call: TRBD1
cdr3_aa: CATSGQGYNSPLHF
cdr3_nt: TGTGCCACCTCGGGACAGGGATATAATTCACCCCTCCACTTT

j_call: TRBJ1-1
clone_size: -
v_call: TRBV25-1
d_call: TRBD1
cdr3_aa: CASRPRDRGLLNTEAFF
cdr3_nt: TGTGCCAGCAGACCCCGGGACAGGGGGCTTTTGAACACTGAAGCTTTCTTT

j_call: TRBJ2-5
clone_size: -
v_call: TRBV28
d_call: -
cdr3_aa: CASSLGGQETQYF
cdr3_nt: TGTGCCAGCAGTTTGGGAGGTCAAGAGACCCAGTACTTC

j_call: TRBJ2-1
clone_size: -
v_call: TRBV4-1
d_call: TRBD2
cdr3_aa: CASSQVWTSGGPLYNEQFF
cdr3_nt: TGCGCCAGCAGCCAAGTCTGGACTAGCGGGGGCCCGCTCTACAATGAGCAGTTCTTC

j_call: TRBJ2-7
clone_size: -
v_call: TRBV27
d_call: TRBD2
cdr3_aa: CASSLSLTSGRPPPYEQYF
cdr3_nt: TGTGCCAGCAGTTTATCTTTGACTAGCGGGAGGCCCCCTCCCTACGAGCAGTACTTC

j_call: TRBJ2-5
clone_size: -
v_call: TRBV15
d_call: -
cdr3_aa: CATSKTVNQETQYF
cdr3_nt: TGTGCCACCAGTAAAACGGTTAATCAAGAGACCCAGTACTTC